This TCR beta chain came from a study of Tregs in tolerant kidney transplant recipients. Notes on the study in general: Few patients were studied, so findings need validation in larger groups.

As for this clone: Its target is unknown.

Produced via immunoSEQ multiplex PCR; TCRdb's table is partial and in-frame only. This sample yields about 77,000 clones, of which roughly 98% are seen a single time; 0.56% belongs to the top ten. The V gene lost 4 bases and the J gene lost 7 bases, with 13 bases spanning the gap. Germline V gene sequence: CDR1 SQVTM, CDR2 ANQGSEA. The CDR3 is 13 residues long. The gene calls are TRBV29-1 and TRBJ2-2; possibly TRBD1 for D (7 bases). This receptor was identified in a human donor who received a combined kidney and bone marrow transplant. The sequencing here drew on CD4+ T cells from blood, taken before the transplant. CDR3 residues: CSVVGTAGGELFF. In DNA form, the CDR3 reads TGCAGCGTTGTTGGGACAGCGGGCGGGGAGCTGTTTTTT.